The next 14 T cell receptor beta chains were all read from a single sample in a study of shared clonotypes between healthy human individuals. The protocol was immunoSEQ multiplex PCR, while the TCRdb copy is restricted to in-frame clones and leaves out a portion. The profile covers over 2 million clones, with around 93% appearing a single time and approximately 0.4% taken by the ten largest. The sample consisted of naive CD4+ T cells from PBMCs. Regarding subset: CD45RA+ positively selected. The receptor set was obtained from a man aged 18 to 29 in good health. Some clones in this sample may be carry-over from other donors' samples.

This clone has a single count. The V call is TRBV7-9, the J call TRBJ2-5, with D possibly matching TRBD2 (6 bases). The V gene lost 2 bases and the J gene lost 4 bases, with 14 bases spanning the gap. Germline CDR1 SEHNR, CDR2 FQNEAQ (reference sequence). This CDR3 spans 15 amino acids. Here the CDR3 DNA reads TGTGCCAGCAGCTTAACGGGAGTTGTCGGAGAGACCCAGTACTTC. Protein sequence: CASSLTGVVGETQYF.

CDR3 sequence (DNA): TGCGCCAGCAGCTTACAGACAGGGGGCGACTTCTATGGCTACACCTTC. This encodes CASSLQTGGDFYGYTF. This rearrangement joins TRBV5-1 to TRBJ1-2; 10 nucleotides line up with TRBD1. V lost 2 bases, J lost 4 bases, and 8 bases stayed unmatched. The V gene's germline CDR1 is SGHRS and CDR2 YFSETQ. CDR3 length: 16 amino acids.

The chain is built from TRBV5-1 and TRBJ2-7, with 7 bases that match TRBD1. CDR3 length equals 18 residues. The junction had 22 bases not matched to a gene; V was cut back by 5 bases and J by 5 bases. Germline CDR1 reads SGHRS; CDR2 reads YFSETQ. CDR3 nucleotide sequence: TGCGCCAGCAGAGTGCAAGAGACGACAGGGAATTTCTTCGACGAGCAGTACTTC. It codes for CASRVQETTGNFFDEQYF.

This sequence joins TRBV2 and TRBJ2-5, with unresolved D. Between the trimmed V and J ends, which lost 5 bases and 5 bases, there was a span of 15 bases. This CDR3 is built from 14 residues. The germline V gene encodes CDR1 SNHLY and CDR2 FYNNEI. CDR3 in amino acids: CASSYSIAQETQYF. DNA for the CDR3: TGTGCCAGCAGTTACTCCATTGCCCAGGAGACCCAGTACTTC.

The genes are TRBV5-4 and TRBJ2-3; possibly TRBD1 for D (6 bases). Germline loops: CDR1 SGHNT, CDR2 YYREEE (reference sequence). Trimming removed 0 bases at V and 2 bases at J, with 13 bases between. The CDR3 spans 16 residues. The CDR3 spells CASSLGGQGTTDTQYF. The CDR3 DNA reads TGTGCCAGCAGCTTGGGAGGTCAGGGGACCACAGATACGCAGTATTTT.

The rearrangement uses TRBV28 and TRBJ2-1; 7 bases align to TRBD2. This CDR3 spans 13 amino acids. CDR1 and CDR2 (germline): MDHEN, SYDVKM. Here the CDR3 reads CAIAGTTHNEQFF. The CDR3 bases are TGTGCTATAGCCGGGACTACTCACAATGAGCAGTTCTTC.

This clone was recorded once. CDR3 region: CASRVTSGRLDEQYF. The CDR3 nucleotides are TGCGCCAGCAGGGTAACTAGCGGGAGGCTCGACGAGCAGTACTTC. V and J are TRBV10-2 and TRBJ2-7, with TRBD2 identical over 12 bases. The CDR3 spans 15 residues. V shed 6 bases and J 5 bases; nucleotides not matched to a gene: 8. CDR1 and CDR2 from the germline V gene are WSHSY and SAAADI.

The chain recombines TRBV7-8 with TRBJ1-2; D possibly corresponds to TRBD1 (6 bases). Germline V gene sequence: CDR1 SGHVS, CDR2 FQNEAQ. V was trimmed by 5 bases and J by 4 bases, leaving 20 bases between them. This CDR3 comprises 16 residues. CDR3 region: CASSPRGGQRGYGYTF. The CDR3 DNA reads TGTGCCAGCAGCCCAAGGGGGGGGCAAAGAGGCTATGGCTACACCTTC.

The chain has TRBV7-3 and TRBJ1-1, with a tentative D call TRBD1 (5 bases). Trimming shortened V by 2 bases and J by 6 bases, and 16 bases separated the two germline ends. Germline CDR1 SGHTA, CDR2 FQGTGA. The CDR3 runs to 15 residues. As DNA, the CDR3 is TGTGCCAGCAGCTTAGTCGGGGGTCTATTTTCTGAAGCTTTCTTT. Amino acids: CASSLVGGLFSEAFF. The full variable domain, with the rest looked up from reference TRBV7-3 and TRBJ1-1, is GAGVSQTPSNKVTEKGKYVELRCDPISGHTALYWYRQSLGQGPEFLIYFQGTGAADDSGLPNDRFFAVRPEGSVSTLKIQRTERGDSAVYLCASSLVGGLFSEAFFGQGTRLTVV.

This rearrangement joins TRBV5-1 to TRBJ2-1; D possibly corresponds to TRBD2 (6 bases). V lost 2 bases, J lost 12 bases, and 15 bases lay in between. CDR3 length equals 13 residues. Looked up from germline, CDR1 is SGHRS and CDR2 is YFSETQ. This CDR3 reads CASSFQVQGGQFF. The CDR3 DNA is TGCGCCAGCAGCTTCCAGGTCCAGGGAGGGCAGTTCTTC.

This clone was detected a few times. Other DNA sequences from this sample encode an identical CDR3 as well. This chain connects TRBV7-3 to TRBJ1-1; D is ambiguous. CDR1 is SGHTA and CDR2 is FQGTGA in the germline V gene. V lost 2 bases and J 0 bases, leaving 7 bases between the germline ends. This CDR3 spans 14 amino acids. The CDR3 spells CASSLGGLNTEAFF. The CDR3 DNA reads as TGTGCCAGCAGCTTAGGAGGTCTGAACACTGAAGCTTTCTTT.

The table lists this clone with a count of one. The V and J genes are TRBV19 and TRBJ2-7, with D possibly TRBD1 on 5 matching bases. CDR1 is LNHDA and CDR2 is SQIVND in the germline V gene (reference sequence). The length of the CDR3 is 13 residues. Trimming left V 6 bases short and J 1 base short, with 10 bases between. The CDR3 sequence: CASRTAGSYEQYF. CDR3 sequence (DNA): TGTGCCAGTAGGACAGCCGGGTCCTACGAGCAGTACTTC. Supplemented by reference TRBV19 and TRBJ2-7, the full variable domain reads DGGITQSPKYLFRKEGQNVTLSCEQNLNHDAMYWYRQDPGQGLRLIYYSQIVNDFQKGDIAEGYSVSREKKESFPLTVTSAQKNPTAFYLCASRTAGSYEQYFGPGTRLTVT.

This clone came up once. The sample contains more than one DNA sequence encoding this CDR3. The genes are TRBV4-2 and TRBJ2-3; 8 nucleotides agree with TRBD2. The junction had 4 bases not matched to a gene; V was cut back by 0 bases and J by 2 bases. This CDR3 region has 16 residues. The germline V gene encodes CDR1 LGHNA and CDR2 YNFKEQ. CDR3 in amino acids: CASSQESGGYTDTQYF. CDR3 DNA sequence: TGTGCCAGCAGCCAAGAAAGCGGGGGTTACACAGATACGCAGTATTTT.

V and J are TRBV5-1 and TRBJ1-3, with D hard to call. The CDR3 length is 14 residues. The V and J ends lost 2 bases and 2 bases respectively, with 8 bases between them. CDR1 and CDR2 from the germline V gene are SGHRS and YFSETQ. CDR3 nucleotides: TGCGCCAGCAGCTTCGGCTCTACTGGAAACACCATATATTTT. Translated, it gives CASSFGSTGNTIYF.